This T cell receptor beta chain was recorded in a study of cytomegalovirus exposure and HLA in healthy donors. The study, taken as a whole, reports: Researchers left out some V segments, among them TRBV6-2 and TRBV6-3, as indistinguishable.

The PCR contained 60 Vbeta and 13 Jbeta primers. Clones were sequenced by immunoSEQ multiplex PCR, and TCRdb holds only the in-frame ones, with some missing. Here the sample spans around 150,000 clones, around 76% being singletons. Worth noting for this clone: Its antigen is still unknown.

V was pared by 1 base and J by 7 bases, with 3 bases of the junction left unmatched. The CDR3 extends over 15 amino acids. The germline V gene has CDR1 SNHLY and CDR2 FYNNEI. V gene TRBV2 combines with J gene TRBJ1-4, with 10 bases aligning to TRBD1. Sequencing input: PBMCs. The TCR comes from a female donor in good health and CMV-seronegative. The CDR3 DNA follows: TGTGCCAGCAGTGAAGAAGGACAGGGGGTTGAAAAACTGTTTTTT. This sequence encodes CASSEEGQGVEKLFF.